This is a list of T cell receptor beta chains from one sample in a study of neurological immune-mediated disorders. Each CDR3 protein gets one entry after TCRdb re-called the 5' RACE reads with MiXCR. The data hold more than 9,000 distinct CDR3 sequences, with more than 20% observed a single time. The sequenced sample was CD8+ T cells from blood. These receptors were collected from a woman aged 55-69 years with HTLV-1-associated myelopathy (HAM/TSP). CDR3s include the opening cysteine and the closing phenylalanine or tryptophan. D genes are given only for firm matches. Part of the rows lack a size; the others show once, few, many or a class for expanded clones.

size,V,J,D,CDR3,DNA
many,TRBV3-1,TRBJ1-2,-,CASSQEDVWGGYTF,TGTGCCAGCAGCCAAGAGGACGTGTGGGGTGGCTACACCTTC
many,TRBV5-6,TRBJ1-2,TRBD1,CASSLEGQGIHYGYTF,TGTGCCAGCAGCTTGGAGGGACAGGGGATCCACTATGGCTACACCTTC
many,TRBV6-2/TRBV6-3,TRBJ2-3,TRBD2,CASSGGGPDTQYF,TGTGCCAGCAGTGGGGGGGGACCAGATACGCAGTATTTT
many,TRBV5-1,TRBJ2-1,TRBD2,CASSLPLAGGLSYNEQFF,TGCGCCAGCAGCTTGCCGCTAGCGGGGGGCCTCTCCTACAATGAGCAGTTCTTC
once,TRBV5-1,TRBJ2-7,TRBD2,CASSFSVQRGPSYEQYF,TGCGCCAGCAGCTTCTCCGTCCAGCGGGGACCCTCCTACGAGCAGTACTTC
many,TRBV7-9,TRBJ1-6,-,CASSQKESSYNSPLHF,TGTGCCAGCAGCCAAAAGGAGAGCTCCTATAATTCACCCCTCCACTTT
-,TRBV10-3,TRBJ2-3,-,CAIRTGQGIDTQYF,TGTGCCATCCGAACGGGGCAGGGGATAGATACGCAGTATTTT
many,TRBV7-8,TRBJ1-4,-,CASSLPMTGTKKPPNEKLFF,TGTGCCAGCAGCTTACCAATGACCGGGACGAAAAAACCCCCCAATGAAAAACTGTTTTTT
many,TRBV29-1,TRBJ2-1,-,CSVLLENEQFF,TGCAGCGTTCTACTAGAGAATGAGCAGTTCTTC
many,TRBV14,TRBJ2-1,TRBD2,CASSPPSGVYNEQFF,TGTGCCAGCAGCCCCCCTAGCGGGGTATACAATGAGCAGTTCTTC
many,TRBV14,TRBJ2-7,-,CASSQPEQGYEQYF,TGTGCCAGCAGCCAACCTGAACAGGGTTACGAGCAGTACTTC
many,TRBV20-1,TRBJ2-1,TRBD1,CSADNRDRPNNEQFF,TGCAGTGCCGATAACCGGGACAGGCCGAACAATGAGCAGTTCTTC
many,TRBV20-1,TRBJ1-1,-,CSARPPGLTEAFF,TGCAGTGCTAGACCACCTGGACTAACTGAAGCTTTCTTT
-,TRBV6-5,TRBJ2-7,-,CASSYPAGGYEQYF,TGTGCCAGCAGTTACCCCGCCGGTGGGTACGAGCAGTACTTC
many,TRBV18,TRBJ1-2,-,CASSPPGELRTNYGYTF,TGTGCCAGCTCACCACCTGGGGAGCTGAGGACTAACTATGGCTACACCTTC
-,TRBV29-1,TRBJ2-3,-,CSVEGSTDTQYF,TGCAGCGTTGAGGGAAGCACAGATACGCAGTATTTT
many,TRBV21-1,TRBJ1-1,-,CASSTRQGWTNTEAFF,TGTGCCAGCAGCACCCGACAGGGGTGGACGAACACTGAAGCTTTCTTT
-,TRBV12-3/TRBV12-4,TRBJ1-1,TRBD1,CASSGYRGTEAFF,TGTGCCAGCAGTGGTTACAGGGGAACTGAAGCTTTCTTT
many,TRBV7-6,TRBJ2-7,-,CASSQGVSYEQYF,TGTGCCAGCAGCCAAGGGGTATCCTACGAGCAGTACTTC
many,TRBV10-1,TRBJ2-3,TRBD1,CASSESEGQTTDTQYF,TGCGCCAGCAGTGAGTCAGAGGGACAGACAACAGATACGCAGTATTTT
many,TRBV5-4,TRBJ1-2,-,CASSKTANYGYTF,TGTGCCAGCAGCAAGACAGCTAACTATGGCTACACCTTC
many,TRBV6-2/TRBV6-3,TRBJ2-7,TRBD1,CASWDSSYEQYF,TGTGCCAGCTGGGACAGCTCCTACGAGCAGTACTTC
many,TRBV20-1,TRBJ2-1,TRBD2,CSASPGGVSNEQFF,TGCAGTGCCAGCCCCGGGGGGGTTAGCAATGAGCAGTTCTTC
many,TRBV5-6,TRBJ1-6,-,CASSLGPGPGYNSPLHF,TGTGCCAGCAGCCTGGGACCAGGGCCGGGCTATAATTCACCCCTCCACTTT
medium-sized,TRBV5-1,TRBJ2-7,TRBD2,CASRLAGFLDDEQYF,TGCGCCAGCAGACTAGCGGGGTTTCTCGATGACGAGCAGTACTTC
many,TRBV6-5,TRBJ2-4,TRBD2,CASSRNAGGRGIQYF,TGTGCCAGCAGCCGCAACGCGGGGGGGCGGGGCATTCAGTACTTC
many,TRBV7-9,TRBJ1-2,-,CASSFDPNYGYTF,TGTGCCAGCAGCTTCGACCCAAACTATGGCTACACCTTC
many,TRBV6-5,TRBJ2-7,TRBD1,CASSPGQGRYEQYF,TGTGCCAGCAGCCCCGGACAGGGGCGCTACGAGCAGTACTTC
-,TRBV29-1,TRBJ2-1,TRBD2,CSSGGSGRVYNEQFF,TGCAGCTCCGGGGGTAGCGGGAGGGTTTACAATGAGCAGTTCTTC
-,TRBV5-1,TRBJ2-2,-,CASSFPGELFF,TGCGCCAGCAGCTTCCCCGGGGAGCTGTTTTTT
-,TRBV2,TRBJ2-1,TRBD2,CASRRTSGGDEQFF,TGTGCCAGCAGAAGGACTAGCGGGGGGGATGAGCAGTTCTTC
many,TRBV6-5,TRBJ1-6,TRBD1,CASSTWTGGIYNSPLHF,TGTGCCAGCAGTACCTGGACAGGGGGCATCTATAATTCACCCCTCCACTTT
many,TRBV7-2,TRBJ2-7,-,CASSYWSNPYEQYF,TGTGCCAGCAGCTACTGGAGTAACCCCTACGAGCAGTACTTC
many,TRBV30,TRBJ1-1,-,CAWGTNTEAFF,TGTGCCTGGGGGACGAACACTGAAGCTTTCTTT
many,TRBV6-5,TRBJ2-2,-,CASSYGPGTTGELFF,TGTGCCAGCAGTTACGGGCCAGGGACCACCGGGGAGCTGTTTTTT
many,TRBV20-1,TRBJ2-7,-,CSAALYYEQYF,TGCAGTGCCGCCCTTTACTACGAGCAGTACTTC
many,TRBV20-1,TRBJ2-3,TRBD2,CSATGLGGGNTNTDTQYF,TGCAGTGCTACGGGACTAGGCGGGGGAAATACCAACACAGATACGCAGTATTTT
-,TRBV5-1,TRBJ1-6,TRBD1,CASSYRGPNSNSPLNF,TGCGCCAGCAGCTACAGGGGGCCTAATAGTAATTCACCGCTCAACTTT
many,TRBV11-2,TRBJ2-7,-,CASSLRGTPLNYEQYF,TGTGCCAGCAGCTTACGGGGTACCCCCCTGAACTACGAGCAGTACTTC
medium-sized,TRBV20-1,TRBJ2-3,-,CSAREGGGLADTQYF,TGCAGTGCTAGAGAGGGGGGGGGGCTGGCGGATACGCAGTATTTT
few,TRBV5-1,TRBJ2-1,TRBD2,CASSSTSGTRISNEQFF,TGCGCCAGCAGCTCAACGTCCGGGACTAGGATCAGCAATGAGCAGTTCTTC
many,TRBV29-1,TRBJ2-1,-,CSVDSRDIPFF,TGCAGCGTTGATAGTCGGGACATTCCGTTCTTC
many,TRBV7-8,TRBJ2-3,-,CASSPKTQASTDTQYF,TGTGCCAGCAGCCCGAAGACACAGGCTAGCACAGATACGCAGTATTTT